The 24 T cell receptor beta chains in this list originate from one sample, sequenced in a study of neoadjuvant anti-PD-1 for oral cavity cancer. Sequencing was performed with immunoSEQ multiplex PCR; in TCRdb, only in-frame clones are kept and a portion is missing. The sample yields about 15,000 clones, 65% to 75% seen once. This specimen consisted of PBMCs, obtained before nivolumab (anti-PD-1) treatment. The receptors shown here come from a person between 40 and 79 years old with oral cavity squamous cell carcinoma.

This chain links TRBV2 with TRBJ2-1; 13 bases match TRBD2. This CDR3 has 19 residues. Germline CDR1 SNHLY, CDR2 FYNNEI. The V segment lost 5 bases and the J segment 1 base; nucleotides outside the gene matches: 11. CDR3 sequence reads: CASSRLAGGSTFSYNEQFF. In nucleotides, the CDR3 is TGTGCCAGCAGTAGACTAGCGGGAGGCTCTACTTTTTCCTACAATGAGCAGTTCTTC.

The rearrangement links TRBV5-6 to TRBJ1-2; D gene ambiguous. The germline gives CDR1 SGHDT, CDR2 YYEEEE. The length of the CDR3 is 16 residues. With 0 bases removed from V and 2 bases from J, the gap between germline ends came to 14 bases. CDR3 nucleotide sequence: TGTGCCAGCAGCTTGGGGTCCGGTTACCGAAACTATGGCTACACCTTC. Translating gives CASSLGSGYRNYGYTF.

V and J are TRBV5-8 and TRBJ1-1; D not resolved. This CDR3 is built from 15 residues. CDR1 is SGHTS and CDR2 is YDEGEE in the germline V gene. Trimming removed 4 bases from V and 0 bases from J, with 13 bases in between. DNA of the CDR3: TGTGCCAGCAGCCCTTGGAGAAATCTGAACACTGAAGCTTTCTTT. Translated: CASSPWRNLNTEAFF. Full variable domain (outside the CDR3, taken from reference TRBV5-8 and TRBJ1-1): EAGVTQSPTHLIKTRGQQATLRCSPISGHTSVYWYQQALGLGLQFLLWYDEGEERNRGNFPPRFSGRQFPNYSSELNVNALELEDSALYLCASSPWRNLNTEAFFGQGTRLTVV.

This chain connects TRBV6-6 to TRBJ2-1, with 9 bases fitting TRBD2. The trim removed 0 bases at V and 15 bases at J, leaving 9 bases unmatched. Germline lookup yields CDR1 MNHNY and CDR2 SVGAGI (reference sequence). This CDR3 spans 14 amino acids. DNA for the CDR3: TGTGCCAGCAGTTACTCGATACGCGGGGGGGTAGTGTTCTTC. Protein product: CASSYSIRGGVVFF.

The J gene is TRBJ2-1, the V gene TRBV27; tentative D call: TRBD2 (5 bases). The germline V gene encodes CDR1 MNHEY and CDR2 SMNVEV (reference sequence). The CDR3 length is 14 residues. Trimming took 5 bases from V and 6 from J, leaving 14 bases between them. CDR3 nucleotides: TGTGCCAGCAGTCTAAGGCCAGGAGGCAATGAGCAGTTCTTC. This encodes CASSLRPGGNEQFF.

This rearrangement joins TRBV14 to TRBJ2-1; the D call may be TRBD1 or TRBD2 (6 bases each). Germline CDR1 reads SGHDN; CDR2 reads FVKESK. This CDR3 is 18 amino acids long. V lost 0 bases and J 5 bases, leaving 20 bases between the germline ends. The CDR3 sequence is CASSQDLPRGAGDNEQFF. The CDR3 bases are TGTGCCAGCAGCCAAGATCTTCCAAGGGGGGCTGGTGACAATGAGCAGTTCTTC. The whole variable domain, remainder taken from reference TRBV14 and TRBJ2-1, is EAGVTQFPSHSVIEKGQTVTLRCDPISGHDNLYWYRRVMGKEIKFLLHFVKESKQDESGMPNNRFLAERTGGTYSTLKVQPAELEDSGVYFCASSQDLPRGAGDNEQFFGPGTRLTVL.

V and J are TRBV11-2 and TRBJ2-1, with 9 bases identical to TRBD1. The CDR3 contains 15 residues. The V segment lost 5 bases and the J segment 7 bases; nucleotides outside the gene matches: 9. Germline V gives CDR1 SGHAT, CDR2 FQNNGV. CDR3 bases: TGTGCCAGCAGCCGAAGACAGGGGGGTACGAATGAGCAGTTCTTC. Amino acid sequence: CASSRRQGGTNEQFF.

This clone came up once. The gene calls are TRBV5-5 and TRBJ2-7; TRBD1 or TRBD2 may be the D gene (7 bases each). The length of the CDR3 is 15 residues. CDR1 is SGHKS, CDR2 YYEKEE, per germline (reference sequence). Trimming removed 4 bases from V and 5 bases from J, with 19 bases in between. As DNA, the CDR3 is TGTGCCAGCAGCGCCGCGACAGGGAGGGTAGACGAGCAGTACTTC. It yields the protein CASSAATGRVDEQYF.

The rearrangement joins TRBV5-1 to TRBJ1-4; D is unresolved. The CDR3 totals 14 residues. Germline CDR1 reads SGHRS; CDR2 reads YFSETQ. V was clipped by 0 bases and J by 7 bases, with 10 bases between them. In nucleotides, the CDR3 is TGCGCCAGCAGCTTGGATCCGCCGGGTGAAAAACTGTTTTTT. It encodes CASSLDPPGEKLFF.

The chain joins TRBV4-1 to TRBJ1-5; 7 nucleotides align to TRBD1. The germline V gene has CDR1 MGHRA and CDR2 YSYEKL. The CDR3 length is 17 residues. Losses at the gene ends were 0 bases for V and 4 bases for J; bases not matched to a gene: 9. The chain's CDR3 is CASSQEGGFQGNQPQHF. As DNA, the CDR3 is TGCGCCAGCAGCCAAGAAGGGGGCTTCCAGGGGAATCAGCCCCAGCATTTT.

The chain combines TRBV11-3 with TRBJ2-5, with TRBD2 matching 9 bases. With V trimmed by 1 base and J by 5 bases, 5 bases remained unmatched. The V gene's germline CDR1 is SGHNT and CDR2 YENEEA. This CDR3 comprises 15 residues. The CDR3 reads CASSLGGGGGETQYF. The CDR3 DNA is TGTGCCAGCAGCTTAGGCGGGGGGGGCGGCGAGACCCAGTACTTC. The variable domain in full, with the rest retrieved from reference TRBV11-3 and TRBJ2-5, is EAGVVQSPRYKIIEKKQPVAFWCNPISGHNTLYWYLQNLGQGPELLIRYENEEAVDDSQLPKDRFSAERLKGVDSTLKIQPAELGDSAVYLCASSLGGGGGETQYFGPGTRLLVL.

The chain employs TRBV6-4 and TRBJ1-6; weak D call: TRBD1 (5 bases). Germline CDR1 MRHNA, CDR2 SNTAGT. Trimming removed 4 bases at V and 7 bases at J, with 11 bases between. The CDR3 sequence is 14 residues long. The CDR3 DNA follows: TGTGCCAGCAGTGCTTCCCCAGGGAATTCACCCCTCCACTTT. Amino acid sequence: CASSASPGNSPLHF.

V usage is TRBV6-4 and J usage is TRBJ1-2; a possible D gene is TRBD1 (6 bases). The CDR3 is made up of 14 amino acids. Per germline, CDR1 MRHNA and CDR2 SNTAGT. V lost 0 bases and J lost 7, with 12 bases in between. CDR3 residues: CASSDSSRGGGYTF. The CDR3 bases are TGTGCCAGCAGTGACTCGAGCAGGGGTGGTGGCTACACCTTC.

V and J are TRBV14 and TRBJ1-3; no clear D gene. Germline V gives CDR1 SGHDN, CDR2 FVKESK. The length of the CDR3 is 15 residues. V was clipped by 0 bases and J by 4 bases, with 10 bases between them. The CDR3 loop reads CASSQDLPGGNTIYF. CDR3 DNA: TGTGCCAGCAGCCAAGATCTCCCAGGAGGAAACACCATATATTTT.

The chain has TRBV7-2 and TRBJ1-5; 7 nucleotides match TRBD1. The V gene's germline CDR1 is SGHTA and CDR2 FQGNSA. The CDR3 is 15 amino acids. V lost 4 bases and J lost 3; bases outside the gene matches: 6. CDR3 bases: TGTGCCAGCAGCTCCCAGACAGGGACCAATCAGCCCCAGCATTTT. It is translated as CASSSQTGTNQPQHF.

DNA for the CDR3: TGTGCCAGCAGCCAAGATTCTATCGGGGGGGATGGCTACACCTTC. This gives the protein CASSQDSIGGDGYTF. V is TRBV14 and J is TRBJ1-2; weak D call: TRBD1 (5 bases). The CDR3 is 15 residues long. Germline V gives CDR1 SGHDN, CDR2 FVKESK. With 0 bases removed from V and 6 bases from J, the gap between germline ends came to 14 bases.

This chain joins TRBV6-1 and TRBJ2-1; 13 nucleotides agree with TRBD2. The CDR3 totals 15 residues. Germline V lookup: CDR1 MNHNS, CDR2 SASEGT. Trimming removed 8 bases from V and 9 bases from J; junction bases left unmatched: 10. The CDR3 sequence: CASPKGGLAGFEQFF. The CDR3 DNA is TGTGCCAGCCCTAAGGGGGGACTAGCGGGGTTTGAGCAGTTCTTC.

The chain uses TRBV10-2 and TRBJ2-7; D call uncertain. V was pared by 7 bases and J by 4 bases, with 8 bases between. The CDR3 is 11 amino acids. The V gene's germline CDR1 is WSHSY and CDR2 SAAADI. CDR3 in DNA: TGCGCCAGCAAAGAAATATACGAGCAGTACTTC. Its translation: CASKEIYEQYF.

This clone was seen only a few times. The rearrangement links TRBV7-9 to TRBJ2-1, with D possibly matching TRBD2 (6 bases). With 3 bases removed from V and 7 bases from J, the gap between germline ends came to 16 bases. The germline V gene encodes CDR1 SEHNR and CDR2 FQNEAQ (reference sequence). This CDR3 has 15 amino acids. The CDR3: CASSLVRREGNEQFF. In DNA, the CDR3 is TGTGCCAGCAGCTTGGTCCGGCGGGAAGGGAATGAGCAGTTCTTC.

The rearrangement links TRBV19 to TRBJ2-1; 12 positions agree with TRBD2. Germline V gene data show CDR1 as LNHDA and CDR2 as SQIVND (reference sequence). CDR3 length: 15 residues. V was clipped by 6 bases and J by 7 bases; unmatched bases: 7. CDR3: CASSLAGGRFNEQFF. In DNA, the CDR3 is TGTGCCAGTAGCCTAGCGGGGGGGCGGTTTAATGAGCAGTTCTTC.

J is TRBJ1-1 and V is TRBV5-8, with D uncertain. This CDR3 has 15 residues. Germline-derived CDR1 and CDR2 are SGHTS and YDEGEE. V lost 1 base to trimming and J lost 0 bases, with 10 bases between them. DNA of the CDR3: TGTGCCAGCAGCTTGAAGAGGGCCCTGAACACTGAAGCTTTCTTT. Translation gives CASSLKRALNTEAFF.

This clone was seen only a few times. The V gene is TRBV9, the J gene TRBJ1-1, with 7 bases matching TRBD1. The germline CDR1 and CDR2 sequences are SGDLS and YYNGEE. The CDR3 runs to 15 residues. V lost 4 bases and J lost 3; bases outside the gene matches: 9. The CDR3 loop is CASSPQRQGYTEAFF. CDR3 DNA sequence: TGTGCCAGCAGCCCCCAACGACAGGGCTACACTGAAGCTTTCTTT.

This clone was recorded only once. The CDR3 DNA is TGTGCCAGCAGCCCTTCGTTGGGAGCGGGTCAGCCCCAGCATTTT. Translation: CASSPSLGAGQPQHF. The genes are TRBV28 and TRBJ1-5; D is unclear. Germline values: CDR1 MDHEN, CDR2 SYDVKM. This CDR3 spans 15 amino acids. Trimming stripped 6 bases from V and 6 bases from J, with 18 bases between. The full variable domain, in which reference TRBV28 and TRBJ1-5 provide the parts outside the CDR3, is DVKVTQSSRYLVKRTGEKVFLECVQDMDHENMFWYRQDPGLGLRLIYFSYDVKMKEKGDIPEGYSVSREKKERFSLILESASTNQTSMYLCASSPSLGAGQPQHFGDGTRLSIL.

V and J are TRBV7-2 and TRBJ2-5, with a tentative D call TRBD2 (5 bases). CDR1 is SGHTA and CDR2 is FQGNSA in the germline V gene. The V gene lost 3 bases and the J gene lost 1 base, with 21 bases spanning the gap. There are 18 residues in the CDR3. CDR3 nucleotides: TGTGCCAGCAGCTTGAGGGCCTCGATCAGCTCATCCCAAGAGACCCAGTACTTC. As protein: CASSLRASISSSQETQYF.